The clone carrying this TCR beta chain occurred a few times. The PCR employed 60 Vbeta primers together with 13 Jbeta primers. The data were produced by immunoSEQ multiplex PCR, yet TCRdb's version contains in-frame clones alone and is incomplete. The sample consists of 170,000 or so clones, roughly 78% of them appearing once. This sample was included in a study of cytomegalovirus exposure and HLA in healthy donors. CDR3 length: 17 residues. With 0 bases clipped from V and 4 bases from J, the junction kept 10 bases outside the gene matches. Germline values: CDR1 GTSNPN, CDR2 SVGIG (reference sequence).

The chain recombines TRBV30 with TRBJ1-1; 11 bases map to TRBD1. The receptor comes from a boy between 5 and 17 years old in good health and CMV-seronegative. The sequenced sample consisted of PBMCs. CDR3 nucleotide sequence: TGTGCCTGGAGTGTACCGGGACAGGGGGGGTCGGGCACTGAAGCTTTCTTT. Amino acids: CAWSVPGQGGSGTEAFF. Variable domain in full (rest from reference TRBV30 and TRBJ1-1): SQTIHQWPATLVQPVGSPLSLECTVEGTSNPNLYWYRQAAGRGLQLLFYSVGIGQISSEVPQNLSASRPQDRQFILSSKKLLLSDSGFYLCAWSVPGQGGSGTEAFFGQGTRLTVV.